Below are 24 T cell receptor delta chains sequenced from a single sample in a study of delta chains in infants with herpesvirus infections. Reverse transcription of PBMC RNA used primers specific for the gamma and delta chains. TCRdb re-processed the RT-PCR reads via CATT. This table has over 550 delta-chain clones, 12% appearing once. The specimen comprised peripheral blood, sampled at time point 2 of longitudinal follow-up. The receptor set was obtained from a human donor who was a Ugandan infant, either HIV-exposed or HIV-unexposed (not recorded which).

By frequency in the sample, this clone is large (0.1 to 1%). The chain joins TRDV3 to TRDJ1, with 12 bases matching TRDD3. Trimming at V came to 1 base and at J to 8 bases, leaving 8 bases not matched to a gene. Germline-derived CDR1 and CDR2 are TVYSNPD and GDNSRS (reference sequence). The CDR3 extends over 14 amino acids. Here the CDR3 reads CAFNPLLGDTKLIF. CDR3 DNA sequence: TGTGCCTTTAACCCACTACTGGGGGATACAAAACTCATCTTT.

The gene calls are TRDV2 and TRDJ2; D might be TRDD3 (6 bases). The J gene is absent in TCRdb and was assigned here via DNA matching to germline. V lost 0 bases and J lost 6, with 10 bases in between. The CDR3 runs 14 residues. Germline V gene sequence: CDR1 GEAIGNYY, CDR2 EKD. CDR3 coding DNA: TGTGCCTGTGACACCTGGGGGGCCCCAGCACAACTCTTCTTT. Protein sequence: CACDTWGAPAQLFF.

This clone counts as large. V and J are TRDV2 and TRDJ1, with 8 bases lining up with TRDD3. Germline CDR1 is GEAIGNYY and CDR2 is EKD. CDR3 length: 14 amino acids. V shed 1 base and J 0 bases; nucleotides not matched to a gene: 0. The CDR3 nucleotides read TGTGCCTGTGACACTGGGGGATACACCGATAAACTCATCTTT. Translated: CACDTGGYTDKLIF.

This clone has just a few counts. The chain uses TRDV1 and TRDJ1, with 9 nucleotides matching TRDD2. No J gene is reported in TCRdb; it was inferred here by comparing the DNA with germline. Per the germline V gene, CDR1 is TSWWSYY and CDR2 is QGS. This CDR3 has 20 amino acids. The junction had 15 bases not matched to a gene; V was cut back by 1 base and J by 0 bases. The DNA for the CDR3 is TGTGCTCTTGGGGAACCCGCCGGCCTTCCTACGAGGATGCACACCGATAAACTCATCTTT. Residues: CALGEPAGLPTRMHTDKLIF.

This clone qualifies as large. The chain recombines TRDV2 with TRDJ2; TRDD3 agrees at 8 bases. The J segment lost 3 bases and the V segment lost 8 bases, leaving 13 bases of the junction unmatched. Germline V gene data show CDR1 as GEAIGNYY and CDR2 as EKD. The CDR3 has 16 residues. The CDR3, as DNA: TGTGCCTCCCCTTACTGGGGGCTACATGTGACAGCACAACTCTTCTTT. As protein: CASPYWGLHVTAQLFF.

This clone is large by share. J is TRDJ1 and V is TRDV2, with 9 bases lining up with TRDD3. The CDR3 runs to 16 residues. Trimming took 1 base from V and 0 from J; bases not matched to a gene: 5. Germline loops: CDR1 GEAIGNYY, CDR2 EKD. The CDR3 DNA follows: TGTGCCTGTGACACACGGGGATACGATCACACCGATAAACTCATCTTT. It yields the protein CACDTRGYDHTDKLIF.

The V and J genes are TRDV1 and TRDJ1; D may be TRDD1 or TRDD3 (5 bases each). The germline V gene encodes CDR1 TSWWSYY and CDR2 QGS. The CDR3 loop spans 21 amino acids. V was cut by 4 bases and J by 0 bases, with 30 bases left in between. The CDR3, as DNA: TGTGCTCTTGGGGCCACAATAGCGGGGGCCCGACCTAGGGTTCACACCGATAAACTCATCTTT. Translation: CALGATIAGARPRVHTDKLIF.

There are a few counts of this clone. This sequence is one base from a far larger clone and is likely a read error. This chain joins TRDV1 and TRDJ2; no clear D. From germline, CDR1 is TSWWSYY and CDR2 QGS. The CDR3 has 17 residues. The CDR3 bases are TGTGCTCTTGGGGAATCCGCCTCCCTCCCCTTGACAACACAACTCTTCTTT. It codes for CALGESASLPLTTQLFF.

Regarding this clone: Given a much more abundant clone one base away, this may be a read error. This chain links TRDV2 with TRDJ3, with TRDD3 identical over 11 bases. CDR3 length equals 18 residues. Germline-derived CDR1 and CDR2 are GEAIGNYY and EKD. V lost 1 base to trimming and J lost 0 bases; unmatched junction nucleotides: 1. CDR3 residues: CACDTGGYGSWDTRQMFF. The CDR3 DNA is TGTGCCTGTGACACTGGGGGATACGGCTCCTGGGACACCCGACAGATGTTTTTC.

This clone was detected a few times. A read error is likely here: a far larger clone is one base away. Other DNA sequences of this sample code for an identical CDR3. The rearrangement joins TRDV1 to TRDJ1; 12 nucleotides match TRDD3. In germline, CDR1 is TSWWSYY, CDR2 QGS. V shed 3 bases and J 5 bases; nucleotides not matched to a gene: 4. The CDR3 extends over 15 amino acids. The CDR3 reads CALGDLLGDTDKLIF. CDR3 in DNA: TGTGCTCTTGGGGACTTACTGGGGGATACTGATAAACTCATCTTT.

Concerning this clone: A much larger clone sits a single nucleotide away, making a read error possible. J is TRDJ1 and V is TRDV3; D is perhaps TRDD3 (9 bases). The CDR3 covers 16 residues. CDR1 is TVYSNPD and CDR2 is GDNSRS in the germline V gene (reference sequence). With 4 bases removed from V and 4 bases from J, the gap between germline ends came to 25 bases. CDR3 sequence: CAWKLPTYWGSDKLIF. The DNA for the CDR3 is TGTGCCTGGAAACTTCCTACCTACTGGGGGAGCGATAAACTCATCTTT. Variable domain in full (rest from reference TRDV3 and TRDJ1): CDKVTQSSPDQTVASGSEVVLLCTYDTVYSNPDLFWYRIRPDYSFQFVFYGDNSRSEGADFTQGRFSVKHILTQKAFHLVISPVRTEDSATYYCAWKLPTYWGSDKLIFGKGTRVTVEP.

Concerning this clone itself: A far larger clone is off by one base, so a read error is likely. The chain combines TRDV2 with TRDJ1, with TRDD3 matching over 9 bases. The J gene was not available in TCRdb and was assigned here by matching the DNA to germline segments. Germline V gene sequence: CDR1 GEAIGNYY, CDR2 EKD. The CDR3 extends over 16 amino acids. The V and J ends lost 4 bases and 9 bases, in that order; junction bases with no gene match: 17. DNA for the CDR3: TGTGCCTGTGAAGGACTGGGGGAGGCTTTGACAGCACAACTCATCTTT. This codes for CACEGLGEALTAQLIF.

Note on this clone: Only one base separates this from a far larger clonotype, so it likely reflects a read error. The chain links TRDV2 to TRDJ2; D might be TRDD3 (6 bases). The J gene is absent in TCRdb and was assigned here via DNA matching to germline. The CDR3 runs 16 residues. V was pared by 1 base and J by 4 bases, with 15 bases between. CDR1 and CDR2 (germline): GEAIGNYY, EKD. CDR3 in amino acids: CACDTWGSRGTAQLFF. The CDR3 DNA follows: TGTGCCTGTGACACGTGGGGATCCAGAGGGACAGCACAACTCTTCTTT.

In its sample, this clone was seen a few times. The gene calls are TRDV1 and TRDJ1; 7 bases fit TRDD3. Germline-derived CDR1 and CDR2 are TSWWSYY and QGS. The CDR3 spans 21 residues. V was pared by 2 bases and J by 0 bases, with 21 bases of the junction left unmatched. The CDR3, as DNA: TGTGCTCTTGGGGAAGGAGATTTCCGACACTGGGGTCCCACTTACACCGATAAACTCATCTTT. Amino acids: CALGEGDFRHWGPTYTDKLIF.

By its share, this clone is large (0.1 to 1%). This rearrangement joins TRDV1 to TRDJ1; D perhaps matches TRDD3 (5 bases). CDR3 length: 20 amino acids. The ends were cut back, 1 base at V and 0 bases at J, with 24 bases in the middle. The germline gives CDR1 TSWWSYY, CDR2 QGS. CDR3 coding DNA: TGTGCTCTTGGGGAACCCTCTACCCCTTACGTACCGGGGGACACCGATAAACTCATCTTT. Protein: CALGEPSTPYVPGDTDKLIF.

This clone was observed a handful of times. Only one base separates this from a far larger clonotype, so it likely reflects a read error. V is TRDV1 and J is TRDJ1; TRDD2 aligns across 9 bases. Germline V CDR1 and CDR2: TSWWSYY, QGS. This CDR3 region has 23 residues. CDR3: CALGYRGWPSYSTGIWNTDKRIF. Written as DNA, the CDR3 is TGTGCTCTTGGGTACCGCGGGTGGCCTTCCTACTCGACTGGGATCTGGAACACCGATAAACGCATCTTT.

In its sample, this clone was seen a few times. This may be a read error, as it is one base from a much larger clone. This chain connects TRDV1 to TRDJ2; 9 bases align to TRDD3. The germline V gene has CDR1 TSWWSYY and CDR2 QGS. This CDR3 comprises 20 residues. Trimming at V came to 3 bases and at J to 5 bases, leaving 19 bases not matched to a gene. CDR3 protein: CALGDRFLVGDNRFTAQLFF. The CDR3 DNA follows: TGTGCTCTTGGGGACCGATTCCTAGTGGGGGATAATAGGTTTACAGCACAACTCTTCTTT.

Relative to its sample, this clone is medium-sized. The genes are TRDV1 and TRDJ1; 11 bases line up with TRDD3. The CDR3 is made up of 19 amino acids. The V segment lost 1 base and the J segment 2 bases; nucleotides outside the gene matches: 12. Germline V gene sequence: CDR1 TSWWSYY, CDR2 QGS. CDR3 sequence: CALGEPPVVGGYETDKLIF. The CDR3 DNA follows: TGTGCTCTTGGGGAACCTCCCGTGGTTGGGGGATACGAAACCGATAAACTCATCTTT.

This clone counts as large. CDR3 residues: CALGDFLRGGYEDTDKLIF. CDR3 DNA sequence: TGTGCTCTTGGGGACTTCCTACGTGGGGGATACGAGGACACCGATAAACTCATCTTT. The V gene is TRDV1, the J gene TRDJ1, with 11 bases fitting TRDD3. J lost 0 bases, V lost 3 bases, and 12 bases had no gene match. The CDR3 has 19 residues. Germline CDR1 and CDR2: TSWWSYY and QGS.

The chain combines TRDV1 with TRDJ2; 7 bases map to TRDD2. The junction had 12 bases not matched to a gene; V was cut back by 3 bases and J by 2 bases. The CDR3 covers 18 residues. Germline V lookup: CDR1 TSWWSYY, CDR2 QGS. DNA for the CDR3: TGTGCTCTTGGGGACGCGCCCGCCTTCCTCCCCTTGACAGCACAACTCTTCTTT. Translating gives CALGDAPAFLPLTAQLFF.

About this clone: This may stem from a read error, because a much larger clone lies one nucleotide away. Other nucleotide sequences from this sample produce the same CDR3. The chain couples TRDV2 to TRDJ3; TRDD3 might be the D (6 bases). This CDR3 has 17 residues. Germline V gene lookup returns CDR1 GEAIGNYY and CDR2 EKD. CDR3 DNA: TGTGCCTGTGACACCACTGGGCACTCCTGGGACACCAGACAGATGTTTTTC. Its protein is CACDTTGHSWDTRQMFF.

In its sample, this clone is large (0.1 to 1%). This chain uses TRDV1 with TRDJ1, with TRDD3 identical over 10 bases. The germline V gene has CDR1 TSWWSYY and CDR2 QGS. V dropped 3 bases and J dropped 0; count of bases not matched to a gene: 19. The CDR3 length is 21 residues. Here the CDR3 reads CALGDLVPSPGGYGNTDKLIF. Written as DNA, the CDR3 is TGTGCTCTTGGGGACCTCGTACCTTCCCCCGGGGGATACGGGAACACCGATAAACTCATCTTT.

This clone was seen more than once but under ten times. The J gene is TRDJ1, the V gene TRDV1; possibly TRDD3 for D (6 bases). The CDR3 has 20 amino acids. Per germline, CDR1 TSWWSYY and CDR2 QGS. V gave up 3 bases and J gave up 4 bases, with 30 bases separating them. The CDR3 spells CALGDPLRCKGLGEIDKLIF. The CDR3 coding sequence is TGTGCTCTTGGGGACCCTTTAAGGTGTAAGGGACTGGGTGAGATCGATAAACTCATCTTT.

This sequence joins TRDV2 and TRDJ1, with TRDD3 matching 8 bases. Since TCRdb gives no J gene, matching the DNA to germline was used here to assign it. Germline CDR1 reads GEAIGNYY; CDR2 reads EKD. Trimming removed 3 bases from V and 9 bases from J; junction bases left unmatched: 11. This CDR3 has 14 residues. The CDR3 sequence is CACDSLLGVSQLIF. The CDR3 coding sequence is TGTGCCTGTGACTCCTTACTGGGGGTTTCACAACTCATCTTT.